These 15 T cell receptor beta chains came from one sample sequenced in a study of response to subunit inactivated influenza vaccine. Each CDR3 protein is one row after TCRdb ran MiXCR on the RT-PCR reads. The sample has roughly 790,000 distinct CDR3 sequences; around 21% are singletons. Here the sequenced sample was PBMCs from blood, taken more than 4 days after vaccination. These receptors were collected from a man aged 50-59 years who received an inactivated influenza vaccine.

This clonotype came up many times. The chain has TRBV12-3 or TRBV12-4 and TRBJ1-5; no clear D gene. CDR3 length: 12 residues. Between the trimmed V and J ends, which lost 3 bases and 6 bases, there was a span of 6 bases. CDR3: CASSFGGQPQHF. CDR3 DNA: TGTGCCAGCAGTTTTGGAGGTCAGCCCCAGCATTTT.

The rearrangement joins TRBV20-1 to TRBJ1-2; no clear D gene. Germline lookup yields CDR1 DFQATT and CDR2 SNEGSKA (reference sequence). Trimming removed 6 bases at V and 2 bases at J, with 13 bases between. CDR3 length: 13 residues. The CDR3 is CSAVDSFNYGYTF. CDR3 in DNA: TGCAGTGCCGTTGACTCCTTCAACTATGGCTACACCTTC.

In this sample, this clonotype turned up a few times. The V gene is TRBV12-3 or TRBV12-4, the J gene TRBJ2-3, with D perhaps TRBD1 (5 bases). The CDR3 runs to 15 residues. V was shortened by 7 bases and J by 0 bases, with 14 bases between the two germline ends. Written as DNA, the CDR3 is TGTGCCAGCATAATTGACAGCGCTAGCACAGATACGCAGTATTTT. Protein sequence: CASIIDSASTDTQYF.

This clonotype has a handful of counts. The J gene is TRBJ2-7, the V gene TRBV7-2; 11 bases are shared with TRBD2. Germline V lookup: CDR1 SGHTA, CDR2 FQGNSA. This CDR3 comprises 15 residues. J was trimmed by 5 bases and V by 5 bases; bases with no gene match: 8. The DNA for the CDR3 is TGTGCCAGCAGCACCGTAGCGGGAGGGGGTCACGAGCAGTACTTC. It specifies CASSTVAGGGHEQYF.

This clonotype has just a few counts. This CDR3 reads CASSQDLPSGLYEQYF. The CDR3 nucleotides read TGCGCCAGCAGCCAAGATCTGCCTAGCGGACTCTACGAGCAGTACTTC. This sequence joins TRBV4-3 and TRBJ2-7; the match to TRBD2 covers 7 bases. The V gene's germline CDR1 is LGHNA and CDR2 YSLEER. The CDR3 totals 16 residues. J lost 3 bases, V lost 0 bases, and 8 bases had no gene match.

This sequence joins TRBV4-2 and TRBJ1-2, with 9 nucleotides matching TRBD1. The trim removed 0 bases at V and 5 bases at J, leaving 7 bases unmatched. The CDR3 has 16 amino acids. Germline V gives CDR1 LGHNA, CDR2 YNFKEQ. The CDR3 DNA reads as TGTGCCAGCAGCCAAGACGGTGCAGGACAGGGGTATGGCTACACCTTC. It specifies CASSQDGAGQGYGYTF.

This rearrangement joins TRBV6-5 to TRBJ1-1; D is unclear. V lost 0 bases and J lost 1, with 6 bases in between. This CDR3 has 14 residues. CDR1 MNHEY and CDR2 SVGAGI come from the germline V gene. The CDR3 sequence is CASSYSSTNTEAFF. CDR3 DNA: TGTGCCAGCAGTTACTCGTCTACGAACACTGAAGCTTTCTTT.

The CDR3 DNA reads as TGTGCCAGCAGCTTGGATGTGGGACAGGGGGGCAGCTACGAGCAGTACTTC. Protein: CASSLDVGQGGSYEQYF. V and J are TRBV5-8 and TRBJ2-7; 11 nucleotides line up with TRBD1. Trimming removed 0 bases from V and 3 bases from J; junction bases left unmatched: 8. Germline assignment: CDR1 SGHTS and CDR2 YDEGEE. This CDR3 spans 17 amino acids.

A few counts support this clonotype. This chain uses TRBV20-1 with TRBJ2-7; D remains ambiguous. With 6 bases removed from V and 1 base from J, the gap between germline ends came to 16 bases. Germline assignment: CDR1 DFQATT and CDR2 SNEGSKA (reference sequence). The CDR3 covers 14 residues. The CDR3 DNA sequence: TGCAGTGCCCGGGTCGGTCCTCGGTCCTACGAGCAGTACTTC. Translating gives CSARVGPRSYEQYF.

This clonotype appeared many times. This chain connects TRBV6-1 to TRBJ1-3; D ambiguous. The CDR3 is 14 amino acids. The germline V gene encodes CDR1 MNHNS and CDR2 SASEGT. Trimming stripped 5 bases from V and 0 bases from J, with 8 bases between. Here the CDR3 DNA reads TGTGCCAGCAGTCCGGGTATCTCTGGAAACACCATATATTTT. Translating it yields CASSPGISGNTIYF.

In its sample, this clonotype was seen many times. The chain couples TRBV2 to TRBJ1-5; 8 bases are a match to TRBD1. Trimming took 2 bases from V and 10 from J; bases not matched to a gene: 10. The V gene's germline CDR1 is SNHLY and CDR2 FYNNEI. The CDR3 sequence is 15 residues long. The CDR3 DNA follows: TGTGCCAGCAGTGAAACTTCGACAGGGGCTCTCCCCCAGCATTTT. It codes for CASSETSTGALPQHF.

The chain employs TRBV6-1 and TRBJ1-6; the D gene is possibly TRBD1 (6 bases). Germline V gives CDR1 MNHNS, CDR2 SASEGT. This CDR3 is 15 amino acids long. Trimming removed 0 bases at V and 10 bases at J, with 13 bases between. The CDR3 coding sequence is TGTGCCAGCAGTGAAGCGCTCCGAGGGGGGTCACCCCTCCACTTT. Its translation: CASSEALRGGSPLHF.

This clonotype has only a few counts. The chain combines TRBV6-2 or TRBV6-3 with TRBJ2-7; no clear D. Looked up from germline, CDR1 is MNHEY and CDR2 is SVGEGT. The ends were cut back, 6 bases at V and 9 bases at J, with 15 bases in the middle. The CDR3 contains 12 residues. CDR3 region: CASSRGVSAQYF. As DNA, the CDR3 is TGTGCCAGCAGCCGTGGGGTCAGTGCGCAGTACTTC.

This chain links TRBV6-4 with TRBJ2-1, with D possibly being TRBD2 (5 bases). This CDR3 has 16 residues. V shed 5 bases and J shed 1 base, with 15 bases lying between them. Germline V CDR1 and CDR2: MRHNA, SNTAGT. The CDR3 region is CASSSSGSASYNEQFF. In nucleotides, the CDR3 is TGTGCCAGCAGTTCGTCGGGTAGCGCATCCTACAATGAGCAGTTCTTC.

This clonotype was counted a few times. The chain uses TRBV20-1 and TRBJ2-7; unclear D gene. V lost 3 bases and J lost 2, with 5 bases in between. This CDR3 comprises 11 residues. CDR1 and CDR2 (germline): DFQATT, SNEGSKA (reference sequence). CDR3 sequence: CSASEAYEQYF. Here the CDR3 DNA reads TGCAGTGCTAGTGAGGCCTACGAGCAGTACTTC.